A single sample is the source of the 31 T cell receptor beta chains below, sequenced in a study of blood T cells in healthy people across ages. Using a J-beta primer mix together with a sample-barcoded 5' primer, a second PCR was run for roughly 6 to 11 cycles. TCRdb reanalysed the 5' RACE reads using MiXCR and keeps one entry per CDR3 protein. The data show around 1,900,000 distinct CDR3 sequences, with around 40% seen just once and 20% to 25% held by the top ten. Sample: blood. The receptors were gathered from a human donor in good health.

The sample holds one count of this clonotype. The genes are TRBV5-5 and TRBJ2-6; weak D call: TRBD1 (5 bases). V lost 0 bases to trimming and J lost 1 base, with 17 bases between them. There are 19 residues in the CDR3. Per germline, CDR1 SGHKS and CDR2 YYEKEE (reference sequence). For the CDR3, the DNA is TGTGCCAGCAGCTTGGTAGGACACATGTTTGATTCTGGGGCCAACGTCCTGACTTTC. Its protein product is CASSLVGHMFDSGANVLTF.

In its sample, this clonotype was seen many times. The chain employs TRBV5-5 and TRBJ2-1; 9 bases fit TRBD1. V was clipped by 2 bases and J by 7 bases; unmatched bases: 4. This CDR3 contains 14 residues. Germline CDR1 is SGHKS and CDR2 is YYEKEE (reference sequence). For the CDR3, the DNA is TGTGCCAGCAGCTTACAGGGGGCGCTTAATGAGCAGTTCTTC. Translating gives CASSLQGALNEQFF.

A word on this clonotype: Its ends do not fully match the called genes, so a read error is possible. The chain links TRBV27 to TRBJ2-6; 7 nucleotides line up with TRBD1. This CDR3 spans 19 amino acids. Germline V lookup: CDR1 MNHEY, CDR2 SMNVEV (reference sequence). DNA of the CDR3: TGTGCCAGCAGTTTGCGCACCGGGACAGTAGGCTCTGGGGCCAATGTCCTGACTTTC. This sequence encodes CASSLRTGTVGSGANVLTF.

This clonotype was picked up a small number of times. J is TRBJ1-4 and V is TRBV28; possibly TRBD1 for D (6 bases). CDR3 length: 16 amino acids. CDR1 MDHEN and CDR2 SYDVKM come from the germline V gene. Trimming took 5 bases from V and 6 from J, leaving 19 bases between them. CDR3 protein: CASSNLQGTMDEKLFF. The CDR3 nucleotides are TGTGCCAGCAGTAACCTACAGGGAACGATGGATGAAAAACTGTTTTTT.

This clonotype was recorded at least ten times. This rearrangement joins TRBV12-3 or TRBV12-4 to TRBJ2-7, with D unclear. The length of the CDR3 is 11 residues. The germline V and J ends were trimmed by 4 bases and 6 bases, with 7 bases remaining between them. CDR3 residues: CASSSLAEQYF. CDR3 bases: TGTGCCAGCAGTTCACTTGCCGAGCAGTACTTC.

This clonotype was seen a handful of times. The rearrangement joins TRBV5-1 to TRBJ1-1, with D uncertain. Trimming took 7 bases from V and 1 from J, leaving 11 bases between them. Germline values: CDR1 SGHRS, CDR2 YFSETQ. CDR3 length: 13 residues. CDR3 amino acids: CASRPLENTEAFF. The CDR3 DNA follows: TGCGCCAGCCGCCCGCTGGAGAACACTGAAGCTTTCTTT.

This clonotype was observed a handful of times. The chain recombines TRBV20-1 with TRBJ2-5, with D perhaps assigned TRBD1 or TRBD2 (5 bases each). The J call is doubtful: the DNA matches TRBJ2-7 better. This CDR3 spans 13 amino acids. From germline, CDR1 is DFQATT and CDR2 SNEGSKA (reference sequence). This CDR3 reads CSGGSRERVEQYF. CDR3 DNA: TGCAGTGGAGGGAGCAGGGAAAGGGTCGAGCAGTACTTC.

This clonotype was seen only a few times. This chain uses TRBV7-2 with TRBJ2-6; D gene ambiguous. CDR1 and CDR2 (germline): SGHTA, FQGNSA. The CDR3 spans 15 residues. V lost 5 bases and J lost 1, with 9 bases in between. CDR3 nucleotides: TGTGCCAGCAGCCGGATAGGATCTGGGGCCAACGTCCTGACTTTC. Its translation: CASSRIGSGANVLTF. The entire variable domain, with the rest obtained from reference TRBV7-2 and TRBJ2-6, is as follows: GAGVSQSPSNKVTEKGKDVELRCDPISGHTALYWYRQSLGQGLEFLIYFQGNSAPDKSGLPSDRFSAERTGGSVSTLTIQRTQQEDSAVYLCASSRIGSGANVLTFGAGSRLTVL.

This chain joins TRBV7-9 and TRBJ2-1; TRBD2 agrees at 14 bases. CDR1 and CDR2 from the germline V gene are SEHNR and FQNEAQ (reference sequence). The CDR3 covers 16 residues. J gave up 7 bases and V 1 base, and 3 bases lay outside the gene matches. DNA of the CDR3: TGTGCCAGCAGCTTAGAGGGACTAGCGGGGGAAAATGAGCAGTTCTTC. Protein: CASSLEGLAGENEQFF.

The gene calls are TRBV20-1 and TRBJ2-3; 9 bases match TRBD1. After removal of 4 bases from V and 2 bases from J, the junction contained 7 bases not matched to a gene. The germline V gene has CDR1 DFQATT and CDR2 SNEGSKA (reference sequence). This CDR3 has 15 residues. CDR3 amino acids: CSATLQGAITDTQYF. CDR3 in DNA: TGCAGTGCTACTTTACAGGGGGCGATCACAGATACGCAGTATTTT.

This clonotype showed up just a few times. This chain uses TRBV29-1 with TRBJ1-2, with D possibly TRBD1 on 6 matching bases. The ends were cut back, 6 bases at V and 7 bases at J, with 18 bases in the middle. Germline values: CDR1 SQVTM, CDR2 ANQGSEA. This CDR3 is 13 amino acids long. CDR3 nucleotides: TGCAGCGTCGGAGTTACAACAGGGATTGGCTACACCTTC. Translation: CSVGVTTGIGYTF.

The chain is built from TRBV20-1 and TRBJ2-3, with 7 nucleotides matching TRBD1. Germline V CDR1 and CDR2: DFQATT, SNEGSKA (reference sequence). The CDR3 covers 15 residues. V lost 1 base to trimming and J lost 2 bases; unmatched junction nucleotides: 6. CDR3 amino acids: CSARGPTGATDTQYF. The CDR3 coding sequence is TGCAGTGCTAGAGGGCCTACAGGGGCCACAGATACGCAGTATTTT.

This clonotype was recorded a few times. V and J are TRBV10-3 and TRBJ2-7; TRBD2 is a possible D gene (5 bases). Trimming cost V 4 bases and J 4 bases, with 17 bases left between them. The germline CDR1 and CDR2 sequences are ENHRY and SYGVKD. This CDR3 has 15 residues. CDR3 DNA: TGTGCCATCAGTGGGACCTCGAGCGGTTTGTACGAGCAGTACTTC. Residues: CAISGTSSGLYEQYF.

This clonotype was detected a few times. This chain links TRBV7-2 with TRBJ1-2; unclear D gene. Germline V lookup: CDR1 SGHTA, CDR2 FQGNSA. There are 15 residues in the CDR3. Between the trimmed V and J ends, which lost 0 bases and 2 bases, there was a span of 10 bases. CDR3 DNA sequence: TGTGCCAGCAGCTTAGCAGACCAACTAAACTATGGCTACACCTTC. This encodes CASSLADQLNYGYTF.

The chain couples TRBV20-1 to TRBJ2-3, with TRBD2 identical over 7 bases. The CDR3 has 14 residues. The germline V gene has CDR1 DFQATT and CDR2 SNEGSKA (reference sequence). The J segment lost 2 bases and the V segment lost 6 bases, leaving 8 bases of the junction unmatched. The chain's CDR3 is CSAKTSITTDTQYF. In nucleotides, the CDR3 is TGCAGTGCAAAGACTAGCATAACCACAGATACGCAGTATTTT.

The V call is TRBV20-1, the J call TRBJ2-3; the match to TRBD2 covers 7 bases. CDR1 is DFQATT, CDR2 SNEGSKA, per germline (reference sequence). The CDR3 loop spans 16 amino acids. After removal of 4 bases from V and 5 bases from J, the junction contained 15 bases not matched to a gene. The CDR3 is CSATAPGLAVLDTQYF. CDR3 nucleotides: TGCAGTGCTACAGCGCCCGGCCTAGCGGTTTTAGATACGCAGTATTTT.

This clonotype occurred a few times. The chain carries TRBV6-2 or TRBV6-3 and TRBJ2-1, with unresolved D. The CDR3 spans 17 residues. V shed 6 bases and J shed 5 bases, with 23 bases lying between them. CDR1 MNHEY and CDR2 SVGEGT come from the germline V gene. The CDR3: CASSHNYYGLFDNEQFF. CDR3 bases: TGTGCCAGCAGCCATAATTACTATGGGTTGTTTGACAATGAGCAGTTCTTC.

The rearrangement links TRBV6-5 to TRBJ1-5; D remains unclear. Between the trimmed V and J ends, which lost 2 bases and 5 bases, there was a span of 7 bases. This CDR3 is 13 amino acids long. The germline V gene has CDR1 MNHEY and CDR2 SVGAGI. The CDR3 coding sequence is TGTGCCAGCAGTTACGCACAATATCAGCCCCAGCATTTT. This gives the protein CASSYAQYQPQHF.

Of note for this clonotype: One end of the junction does not line up with germline, which may come from a read error. This chain links TRBV6-1 with TRBJ2-1, with 8 bases aligning to TRBD2. The CDR3 runs to 17 residues. Germline V lookup: CDR1 MNHNS, CDR2 SASEGT. This chain's CDR3 is CASSKALQGTSIDEQFF. DNA of the CDR3: TGTGCCAGCAGTAAAGCGCTTCAGGGGACTAGTATCGATGAGCAGTTCTTC.

As to this clonotype: Relative to the germline gene, one junction end is altered; a read error may explain this. This chain joins TRBV27 and TRBJ2-1, with D tentatively TRBD1 (5 bases). This CDR3 is built from 14 residues. CDR1 MNHEY and CDR2 SMNVEV come from the germline V gene (reference sequence). The DNA for the CDR3 is TGTGCCAGCAGTTGGGGCCCCCGCTACAATGGGCAGTTCTTC. As protein: CASSWGPRYNGQFF.

In its sample, this clonotype was seen a few times. The chain combines TRBV9 with TRBJ1-2; D ambiguous. V was shortened by 3 bases and J by 0 bases, with 9 bases between the two germline ends. This CDR3 region has 14 residues. Per the germline V gene, CDR1 is SGDLS and CDR2 is YYNGEE. The CDR3 DNA reads TGTGCCAGCAGCGCACCGGGGTCTAACTATGGCTACACCTTC. Translating gives CASSAPGSNYGYTF.

Points on this clonotype: Germline is not matched at one junction end, which may reflect a read error. The rearrangement uses TRBV6-5 and TRBJ1-2; D unclear. The length of the CDR3 is 13 residues. CDR1 is MNHEY and CDR2 is SVGAGI in the germline V gene. CDR3 sequence (DNA): TGTGCCAGCAGCTACTCGATGAGTGTTGGCTACACCTTC. Translating gives CASSYSMSVGYTF.

CDR3 nucleotide sequence: TGTGCCAGCAGTTTTTTCGGGGGTTTTCAGCCCCAGCATTTT. Its protein product is CASSFFGGFQPQHF. The rearrangement joins TRBV27 to TRBJ1-5; D is perhaps TRBD1 (5 bases). V was clipped by 3 bases and J by 6 bases, with 12 bases between them. The CDR3 covers 14 residues. CDR1 MNHEY and CDR2 SMNVEV come from the germline V gene (reference sequence).

In this sample, this clonotype turned up a few times. The genes are TRBV4-3 and TRBJ1-2; D not certain. The CDR3 has 15 residues. V was shortened by 4 bases and J by 4 bases, with 16 bases between the two germline ends. CDR1 is LGHNA and CDR2 is YSLEER in the germline V gene. The CDR3 spells CASSPRNSAFYGYTF. CDR3 sequence (DNA): TGCGCCAGCAGCCCGAGAAACTCTGCGTTCTATGGCTACACCTTC.

The chain carries TRBV29-1 and TRBJ2-1; possibly TRBD2 for D (5 bases). Trimming shortened V by 5 bases and J by 5 bases, and 16 bases separated the two germline ends. The germline CDR1 and CDR2 sequences are SQVTM and ANQGSEA. The CDR3 covers 14 residues. CDR3 in amino acids: CSVSTRFGNNEQFF. In DNA form, the CDR3 reads TGCAGCGTTTCCACTAGATTCGGAAACAATGAGCAGTTCTTC.

Comments on this clonotype: The germline gene is not matched at one end of the junction; a read error may be the cause. This chain connects TRBV4-1 to TRBJ2-3; no clear D gene. The germline V gene encodes CDR1 MGHRA and CDR2 YSYEKL. This CDR3 is 14 amino acids long. The CDR3 loop is CTSSRPDGTDTQYF. For the CDR3, the DNA is TGCACCAGCAGCCGCCCCGACGGGACAGATACGCAGTATTTT.

J is TRBJ2-1 and V is TRBV4-2, with TRBD2 as a possible D gene (7 bases). This CDR3 has 16 amino acids. Trimming removed 4 bases from V and 10 bases from J, with 23 bases in between. Germline assignment: CDR1 LGHNA and CDR2 YNFKEQ. This CDR3 is CASSLQRGGSTYEQFF. The CDR3 DNA sequence: TGTGCCAGCAGCCTCCAAAGGGGGGGGTCGACCTACGAGCAGTTCTTC.

Here the CDR3 DNA reads TGTGCCAGCAGTTACCAGGTGGGACAGGGCACAGATACGCAGTATTTT. As protein: CASSYQVGQGTDTQYF. The V gene is TRBV7-2, the J gene TRBJ2-3, with TRBD1 identical over 8 bases. V shed 6 bases, J shed 1 base, and the junction held 9 bases outside the gene matches. The CDR3 runs 16 residues. Looked up from germline, CDR1 is SGHTA and CDR2 is FQGNSA.

The J gene is TRBJ2-3, the V gene TRBV10-3, with 7 bases lining up with TRBD2. The germline CDR1 and CDR2 sequences are ENHRY and SYGVKD. J lost 3 bases, V lost 6 bases, and 9 bases had no gene match. CDR3 length equals 15 residues. As DNA, the CDR3 is TGTGCCATCAGGAGCCTGGGGGGGGGAACAGATACGCAGTATTTT. Residues: CAIRSLGGGTDTQYF.

The gene calls are TRBV5-1 and TRBJ2-1; D remains unclear. In germline, CDR1 is SGHRS, CDR2 YFSETQ. This CDR3 comprises 13 residues. V shed 5 bases and J shed 5 bases, with 11 bases lying between them. The CDR3 region is CASRIRQNNEQFF. The CDR3 bases are TGCGCCAGCAGGATACGACAAAACAATGAGCAGTTCTTC. The full variable domain, with the rest looked up from reference TRBV5-1 and TRBJ2-1, is KAGVTQTPRYLIKTRGQQVTLSCSPISGHRSVSWYQQTPGQGLQFLFEYFSETQRNKGNFPGRFSGRQFSNSRSEMNVSTLELGDSALYLCASRIRQNNEQFFGPGTRLTVL.

This chain links TRBV6-1 with TRBJ2-4; 8 nucleotides match TRBD1. V dropped 4 bases and J dropped 5; count of bases not matched to a gene: 7. This CDR3 region has 15 residues. Germline CDR1 reads MNHNS; CDR2 reads SASEGT. The CDR3 bases are TGTGCCAGCAGTGGGCGGCAGGGGGCCGAAAACATTCAGTACTTC. Amino acid sequence: CASSGRQGAENIQYF.